This T cell receptor (beta chain) comes out of a study of blood T cells in healthy people across ages. Germline CDR1 is SEHNR and CDR2 is FQNEAQ (reference sequence). This CDR3 has 16 amino acids. The V and J ends lost 5 bases and 1 base, in that order; junction bases with no gene match: 10. For the second PCR, which ran for about 6 to 11 cycles, a sample-barcoded 5' primer and a J-beta primer mix were used. Each CDR3 protein is one row after TCRdb ran MiXCR on the 5' RACE reads. The sample yields over 1,500,000 distinct CDR3 sequences, more than 35% seen once. This clonotype was counted only a few times. Its antigen is not known. Points from the study as a whole: Observed TCR beta diversity per million T cells went down as age went up. This fall followed a roughly linear course with age.

Caucasian individuals from Russia who were healthy and aged about 6 to 90 acted as donors. The receptor's source is a human donor in good health. Sequenced: blood. The rearrangement joins TRBV7-9 to TRBJ1-1; TRBD1 matches at 7 bases. The CDR3 spells CASSPLTGAKNTEAFF. The CDR3 region has the DNA TGTGCCAGCAGCCCACTTACAGGGGCGAAGAACACTGAAGCTTTCTTT.